The next 11 T cell receptor beta chains were all read from a single sample in a study of shared clonotypes between healthy human individuals. The table came from immunoSEQ multiplex PCR; TCRdb's copy has only in-frame clones and leaves some out. The table shows some 1.1 million clones, with about 72% occurring only once. Sequencing used memory CD4+ T cells from PBMCs. Stated subset: CD45RA-negative fraction. The origin of the receptors is a man aged 18 to 35 in good health. Some clones in this sample may be carry-over from other donors' samples.

This clone has just one count. J is TRBJ2-3 and V is TRBV11-3, with a possible D match to TRBD2 (5 bases). Trimming shortened V by 5 bases and J by 3 bases, and 15 bases separated the two germline ends. This CDR3 has 15 residues. Germline V gives CDR1 SGHNT, CDR2 YENEEA. CDR3 sequence reads: CASSPFGGGTDTQYF. As DNA, the CDR3 is TGTGCCAGCAGCCCCTTTGGAGGAGGAACAGATACGCAGTATTTT.

The CDR3 sequence is CASSQHDRQGGAYEQYF. The CDR3 DNA sequence: TGTGCCAGTAGTCAACACGATCGACAGGGAGGTGCCTACGAGCAGTACTTC. The chain links TRBV19 to TRBJ2-7, with D tentatively TRBD1 (7 bases). The CDR3 is 17 amino acids. V was clipped by 5 bases and J by 2 bases, with 22 bases between them. Looked up from germline, CDR1 is LNHDA and CDR2 is SQIVND (reference sequence).

This rearrangement joins TRBV7-2 to TRBJ1-2; tentative D call: TRBD1 (5 bases). The germline V gene has CDR1 SGHTA and CDR2 FQGNSA. There are 13 residues in the CDR3. Trimming stripped 6 bases from V and 2 bases from J, with 10 bases between. The CDR3 DNA reads as TGTGCCAGCAGGGGGGGTGCGAACTATGGCTACACCTTC. Translating it yields CASRGGANYGYTF.

The chain links TRBV5-1 to TRBJ2-5; D not certain. The germline CDR1 and CDR2 sequences are SGHRS and YFSETQ. This CDR3 spans 12 amino acids. The germline V and J ends were trimmed by 4 bases and 5 bases, with 9 bases remaining between them. CDR3: CASSQPPETQYF. The CDR3 DNA reads TGCGCCAGCAGCCAGCCACCCGAGACCCAGTACTTC.

Written as DNA, the CDR3 is TGTGCCTGGAGTCCTTCGGGGGGAACCGGGCAGTTCTTC. Translated, it gives CAWSPSGGTGQFF. This sequence joins TRBV30 and TRBJ2-1; TRBD2 agrees at 7 bases. The CDR3 covers 13 residues. Germline V CDR1 and CDR2: GTSNPN, SVGIG (reference sequence). The V gene end was trimmed by 2 bases and the J gene end by 12 bases; junction bases not matched to a gene: 10.

J is TRBJ2-5 and V is TRBV19; unclear D gene. This CDR3 region has 13 residues. Germline values: CDR1 LNHDA, CDR2 SQIVND (reference sequence). With 1 base removed from V and 1 base from J, the gap between germline ends came to 4 bases. The CDR3 DNA reads TGTGCCAGTAGTATAGGGATCCAAGAGACCCAGTACTTC. Residues: CASSIGIQETQYF.

In its sample, this clone was seen a few times. The chain employs TRBV28 and TRBJ2-5, with 11 bases identical to TRBD1. The length of the CDR3 is 15 residues. Germline loops: CDR1 MDHEN, CDR2 SYDVKM. With 6 bases clipped from V and 2 bases from J, the junction kept 5 bases outside the gene matches. The CDR3 sequence: CASSLRDRGQETQYF. DNA for the CDR3: TGTGCCAGCAGCCTCCGGGACAGGGGGCAAGAGACCCAGTACTTC.

This rearrangement joins TRBV2 to TRBJ2-2; perhaps TRBD2 as D (5 bases). This CDR3 spans 13 amino acids. Per the germline V gene, CDR1 is SNHLY and CDR2 is FYNNEI. Deletions cut 5 bases from V and 6 bases from J, with 10 bases between. This CDR3 reads CASSPGISGELFF. CDR3 bases: TGTGCCAGCAGTCCCGGGATCTCCGGGGAGCTGTTTTTT.

The chain carries TRBV10-3 and TRBJ1-2, with TRBD1 identical over 10 bases. CDR1 is ENHRY and CDR2 is SYGVKD in the germline V gene. The CDR3 loop spans 14 amino acids. The V and J ends lost 10 bases and 3 bases, in that order; junction bases with no gene match: 8. The CDR3 DNA reads TGTGCCAGCGGGGAGGGACAGGGGTACTATGGCTACACCTTC. Protein: CASGEGQGYYGYTF.

This chain joins TRBV19 and TRBJ1-5; D is possibly TRBD1 (5 bases). Germline CDR1 LNHDA, CDR2 SQIVND (reference sequence). The CDR3 contains 16 residues. The V end was cut by 10 bases, the J end by 4 bases, with 23 bases between. The chain's CDR3 is CATGHGQGGSNQPQHF. DNA of the CDR3: TGTGCCACAGGGCATGGGCAGGGCGGTAGTAATCAGCCCCAGCATTTT. Together with reference TRBV19 and TRBJ1-5, the CDR3 gives the full variable domain: DGGITQSPKYLFRKEGQNVTLSCEQNLNHDAMYWYRQDPGQGLRLIYYSQIVNDFQKGDIAEGYSVSREKKESFPLTVTSAQKNPTAFYLCATGHGQGGSNQPQHFGDGTRLSIL.

The CDR3 loop reads CASSLESRWNEQFF. The DNA for the CDR3 is TGTGCCAGCAGCTTAGAGTCCCGCTGGAATGAGCAGTTCTTC. V is TRBV7-2 and J is TRBJ2-1, with D uncertain. Germline CDR1 is SGHTA and CDR2 is FQGNSA. V was cut by 1 base and J by 7 bases, with 11 bases left in between. This CDR3 contains 14 residues.